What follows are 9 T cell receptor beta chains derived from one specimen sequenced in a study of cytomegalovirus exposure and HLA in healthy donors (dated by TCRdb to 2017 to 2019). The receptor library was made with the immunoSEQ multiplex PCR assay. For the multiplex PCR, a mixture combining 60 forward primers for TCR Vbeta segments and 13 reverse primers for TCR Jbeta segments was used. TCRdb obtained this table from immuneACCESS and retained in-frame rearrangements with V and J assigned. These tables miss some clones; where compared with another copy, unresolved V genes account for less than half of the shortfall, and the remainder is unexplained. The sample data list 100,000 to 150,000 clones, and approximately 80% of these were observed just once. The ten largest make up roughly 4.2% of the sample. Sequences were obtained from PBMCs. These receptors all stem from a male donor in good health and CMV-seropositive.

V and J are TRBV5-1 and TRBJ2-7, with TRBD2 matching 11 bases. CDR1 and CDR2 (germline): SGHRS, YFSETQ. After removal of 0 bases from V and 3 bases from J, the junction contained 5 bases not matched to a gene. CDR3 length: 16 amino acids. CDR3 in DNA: TGCGCCAGCAGCTTGGGCCCACTAGCGGGAGACTACGAGCAGTACTTC. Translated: CASSLGPLAGDYEQYF. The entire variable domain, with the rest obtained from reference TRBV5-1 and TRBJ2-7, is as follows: KAGVTQTPRYLIKTRGQQVTLSCSPISGHRSVSWYQQTPGQGLQFLFEYFSETQRNKGNFPGRFSGRQFSNSRSEMNVSTLELGDSALYLCASSLGPLAGDYEQYFGPGTRLTVT.

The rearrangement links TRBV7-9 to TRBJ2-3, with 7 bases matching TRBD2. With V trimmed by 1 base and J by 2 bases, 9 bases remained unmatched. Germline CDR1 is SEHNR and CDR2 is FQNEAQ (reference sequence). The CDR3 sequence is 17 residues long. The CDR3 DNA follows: TGTGCCAGCAGCTTAGGCCTAGCGGTTTGGGCCACAGATACGCAGTATTTT. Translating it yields CASSLGLAVWATDTQYF.

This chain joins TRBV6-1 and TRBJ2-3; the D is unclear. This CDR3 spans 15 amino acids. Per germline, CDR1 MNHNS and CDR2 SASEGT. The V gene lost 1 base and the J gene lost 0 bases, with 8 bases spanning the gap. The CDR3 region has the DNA TGTGCCAGCAGTGAAGACCCCACTAGCACAGATACGCAGTATTTT. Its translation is CASSEDPTSTDTQYF.

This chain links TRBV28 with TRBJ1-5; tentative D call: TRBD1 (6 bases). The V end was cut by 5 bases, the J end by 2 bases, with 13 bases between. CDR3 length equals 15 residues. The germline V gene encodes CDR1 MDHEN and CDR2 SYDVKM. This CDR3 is CASSPYRDGNQPQHF. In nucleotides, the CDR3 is TGTGCCAGCAGTCCCTACAGGGACGGCAATCAGCCCCAGCATTTT.

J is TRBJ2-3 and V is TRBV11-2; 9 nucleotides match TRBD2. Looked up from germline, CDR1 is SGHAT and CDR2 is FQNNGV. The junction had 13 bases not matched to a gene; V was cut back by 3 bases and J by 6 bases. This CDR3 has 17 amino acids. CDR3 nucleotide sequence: TGTGCCAGCAGCTTTTTGCGCGGGGGGGCCTTTACCGATACGCAGTATTTT. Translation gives CASSFLRGGAFTDTQYF.

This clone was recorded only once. The CDR3 nucleotides read TGTGCCAGCAGTTCGGCCGGGACAGCGTATAATTCACCCCTCCACTTT. This codes for CASSSAGTAYNSPLHF. The rearrangement links TRBV7-2 to TRBJ1-6; 7 nucleotides align to TRBD1. Per germline, CDR1 SGHTA and CDR2 FQGNSA. With V trimmed by 6 bases and J by 4 bases, 9 bases remained unmatched. CDR3 length equals 16 residues.

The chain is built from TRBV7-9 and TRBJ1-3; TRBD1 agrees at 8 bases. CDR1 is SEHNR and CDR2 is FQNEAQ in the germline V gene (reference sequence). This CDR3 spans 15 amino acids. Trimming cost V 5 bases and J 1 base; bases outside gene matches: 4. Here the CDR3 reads CASSKQGDSGNTIYF. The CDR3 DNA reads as TGTGCCAGCAGCAAACAGGGGGATTCTGGAAACACCATATATTTT. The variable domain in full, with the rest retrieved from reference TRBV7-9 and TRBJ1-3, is DTGVSQNPRHKITKRGQNVTFRCDPISEHNRLYWYRQTLGQGPEFLTYFQNEAQLEKSRLLSDRFSAERPKGSFSTLEIQRTEQGDSAMYLCASSKQGDSGNTIYFGEGSWLTVV.

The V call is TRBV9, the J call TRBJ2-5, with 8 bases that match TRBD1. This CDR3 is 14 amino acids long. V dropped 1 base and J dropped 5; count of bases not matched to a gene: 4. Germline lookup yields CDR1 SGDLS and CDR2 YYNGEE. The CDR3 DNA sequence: TGTGCCAGCAGCGTAACAGGGGGTGACGAGACCCAGTACTTC. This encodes CASSVTGGDETQYF.

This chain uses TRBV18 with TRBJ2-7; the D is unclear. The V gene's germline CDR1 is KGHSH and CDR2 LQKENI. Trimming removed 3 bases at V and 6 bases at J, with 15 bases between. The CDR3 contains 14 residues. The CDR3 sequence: CASSPTADYGEQYF. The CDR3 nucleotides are TGTGCCAGCTCACCGACGGCGGATTACGGCGAGCAGTACTTC. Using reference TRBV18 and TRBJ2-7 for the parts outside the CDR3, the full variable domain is NAGVMQNPRHLVRRRGQEARLRCSPMKGHSHVYWYRQLPEEGLKFMVYLQKENIIDESGMPKERFSAEFPKEGPSILRIQQVVRGDSAAYFCASSPTADYGEQYFGPGTRLTVT.